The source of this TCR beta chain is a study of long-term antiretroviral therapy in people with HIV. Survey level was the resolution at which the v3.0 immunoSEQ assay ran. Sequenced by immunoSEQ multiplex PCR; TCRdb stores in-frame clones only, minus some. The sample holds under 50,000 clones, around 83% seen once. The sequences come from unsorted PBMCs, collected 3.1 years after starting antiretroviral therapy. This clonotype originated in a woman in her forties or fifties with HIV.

CDR3 DNA sequence: TGTGCCAGCAGGGAAGAACCGCGGAACTATGGCTACACCTTC. Its protein is CASREEPRNYGYTF. J is TRBJ1-2 and V is TRBV5-4; D ambiguous. With 5 bases removed from V and 2 bases from J, the gap between germline ends came to 13 bases. This CDR3 spans 14 amino acids. Germline V gene sequence: CDR1 SGHNT, CDR2 YYREEE (reference sequence). Filled out from reference TRBV5-4 and TRBJ1-2, the complete variable domain reads ETGVTQSPTHLIKTRGQQVTLRCSSQSGHNTVSWYQQALGQGPQFIFQYYREEENGRGNFPPRFSGLQFPNYSSELNVNALELDDSALYLCASREEPRNYGYTFGSGTRLTVV.